This TCR beta chain was profiled in a study of cytomegalovirus exposure and HLA in healthy donors. The data were produced by immunoSEQ multiplex PCR, yet TCRdb's version contains in-frame clones alone and is incomplete. Of roughly 300,000 clones listed, roughly 90% are singletons. Regarding this clone: A much larger clone lies one base from this, so it may be a read error.

Sequencing was done on a sample of PBMCs. The sequence was obtained from a woman in her late teens or twenties in good health and CMV-seronegative.

The CDR3 DNA follows: TGTGCCAGCAGTCCTCCAGGGGGCACAGATACGCAGTATTTT. Amino acid sequence: CASSPPGGTDTQYF. V and J are TRBV27 and TRBJ2-3; a possible D gene is TRBD1 (6 bases). Trimming removed 5 bases from V and 1 base from J, with 10 bases in between. Looked up from germline, CDR1 is MNHEY and CDR2 is SMNVEV (reference sequence). The CDR3 sequence is 14 residues long.